The following is a TCR beta chain sequence with its context. This sample is drawn from a study of blood T cell repertoires in COVID-19. As for the study in general: PBMCs, B-cell-depleted T cells, or T cells were the source of the cDNA or gDNA that made up the material.

V was trimmed by 2 bases and J by 4 bases, leaving 9 bases between them. The CDR3 has 14 residues. Germline V gene data show CDR1 as SGHTA and CDR2 as FQGTGA. Under the authors' procedure: Estimation of nucleated cell counts was performed using reference gene primer amplification. Profiled with immunoSEQ multiplex PCR; TCRdb holds only in-frame clones, not every one. V and J calls and clone size are copied from that table; D and trimming were computed from the DNA. Of over 300,000 clones in the sample, around 89% were seen once. Those enrolled, adults aged about 18 to 89 years, came from about two dozen US areas. Assignments of participants to cohorts depended upon their own reported clinical history.

Sequencing was carried out using PBMCs or T cells enriched from blood (not recorded which). The source is a woman aged 25-40 years with acute COVID-19. This chain links TRBV7-3 with TRBJ2-1; D not certain. The DNA of the CDR3 is TGTGCCAGCAGCTTAGGTCACAGTTACAATGAGCAGTTCTTC. This encodes CASSLGHSYNEQFF.